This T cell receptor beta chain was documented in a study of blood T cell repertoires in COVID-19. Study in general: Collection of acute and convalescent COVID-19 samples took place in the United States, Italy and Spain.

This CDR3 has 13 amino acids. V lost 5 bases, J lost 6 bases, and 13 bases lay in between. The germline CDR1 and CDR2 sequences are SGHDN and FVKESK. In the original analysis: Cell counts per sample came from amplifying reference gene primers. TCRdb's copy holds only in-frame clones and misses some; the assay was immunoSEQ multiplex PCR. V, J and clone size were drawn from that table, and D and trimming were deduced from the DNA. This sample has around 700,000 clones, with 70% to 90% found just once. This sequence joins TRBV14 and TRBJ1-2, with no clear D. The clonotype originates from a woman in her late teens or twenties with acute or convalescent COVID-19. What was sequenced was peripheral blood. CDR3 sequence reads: CASSATGWDGYTF. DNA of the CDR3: TGTGCCAGCAGCGCGACGGGGTGGGATGGCTACACCTTC.